Given below is one TCR beta chain in context. This clonotype was counted at least ten times. There is no known antigen for this receptor. Base qualities were left out, and no much larger clone turns up one base away. This specimen belongs to a study of Graves' ophthalmopathy and Graves' hyperthyroidism (dated by TCRdb to between 2017 and 2018). Turning to the overall study: Peripheral blood was collected before any treatment was given, at the time of initial diagnosis. To explore V-J signatures that distinguish ophthalmopathy from hyperthyroidism, a discovery set of around 100 patients was enrolled, made up of over 40 with ophthalmopathy and 57 with stable hyperthyroidism. In over 5 hyperthyroidism patients, the T-cell repertoire of thyroid tissue was compared with the T-cell repertoire of blood. The independent validation cohort included approximately 19 hyperthyroidism patients plus 17 patients who later progressed from hyperthyroidism to ophthalmopathy. Once sampling was done, hyperthyroidism patients were given methimazole at a starting dose of 30 mg daily, while ophthalmopathy patients were given high-dose intravenous methylprednisolone. The study used TCR beta repertoire signatures to distinguish Graves' ophthalmopathy from Graves' hyperthyroidism and to predict progression to ophthalmopathy. In total, 135 blood samples were TCR-sequenced: around 42 ophthalmopathy, approximately 75 hyperthyroidism and roughly 17 hyperthyroidism-to-ophthalmopathy patients.

V and J are truncated by 2 bases and 0 bases respectively, leaving an intervening sequence of 10 bases. Per the germline V gene, MNHEY is the CDR1 and SVGEGT is the CDR2. Including cysteine and phenylalanine, the CDR3 has 16 amino acids. Only CDR3 DNA remains: 48 bases, in frame from the first base. TCR beta CDR3 regions were amplified from RNA transcripts for repertoire sequencing. A first-round RT-PCR used HTBI primers with the Qiagen OneStep RT-PCR kit, followed by a second-round multiplex PCR, size selection and purification. Sequencing of the libraries was carried out on an Illumina HiSeq2000 in paired-end mode with 100 bp reads. Under the source paper's analysis protocol: SOAPnuke was used to process the reads, removing any read that contained adapters or uncalled bases, had a mean Phred below 15, or lacked an exact match to the constant primer or identifier. High-quality paired reads were merged with COPE v1.2.5. Unique nucleotide sequences were defined as clonotypes and aligned to IMGT TRB V, D and J references using MiTCR v1.1. Only V-J combinations with frequency above 0.0001 were analysed, covering over 98% of repertoires. For each V-J combination, a TCR clonal expansion and chaos score was defined as the ratio of F50 clonal expansion to chaos observed in the TCRdist matrix. Welch's t-statistics and random forest were used to reduce the features to 13 V-J combinations, which were then used as input to a naive Bayes classifier. The Morisita-Horn index was used to measure how similar the thyroid and blood repertoires were. TCRdb trimmed public reads at Q25 via fastp, called clones via MiXCR and kept in-frame beta chains. Each record represents a unique CDR3 protein, reported with the most common genes and DNA among its rows. The authors' filters were not applied to this entry. This sample comprises a few hundred thousand distinct CDR3 sequences, roughly a sixth of them detected only once. The ten largest clones capture about 2.4% of the sample.

Hyperthyroidism was defined as stable when no progression to ophthalmopathy occurred within 18 months of follow-up. The hyperthyroidism patients were 18 to 65 years old and newly diagnosed, with a disease duration of less than 2 months. Patients with other autoimmune diseases, uncontrolled infections, pregnancy or lactation were excluded from the study. Diagnosis relied on clinical symptoms, serum thyroxine, TRAb, thyroid ultrasound and orbital computed tomography. PBMCs were isolated from more than 9 ml of fresh peripheral blood by Ficoll-Paque density gradient centrifugation. Total RNA was extracted with Trizol reagent and quality-checked on an Agilent 2100 Bioanalyzer. The investigation overall reported the following: In validation, the model predicted ophthalmopathy progression with more than 55% sensitivity and approximately 72% specificity; some 13 predicted patients were CT-confirmed with GO in a median of around 6 months. In cross-validation, the 13-signature model distinguished ophthalmopathy from stable hyperthyroidism with 85% to 90% sensitivity and just under 84% specificity, and in the test set the corresponding values were approximately 79% and 70%. Most expanded thyroid clonotypes with frequency above 0.001 were also detected in blood, suggesting blood repertoires may reflect the thyroid immune response. No statistical method was used to predetermine the sample size, and group allocation was not hidden from the investigators.

Sequences were obtained from peripheral blood. The rearranged segments are TRBV6-2 or TRBV6-3 and TRBJ2-2, with the identity of the D gene unclear. The sequence was obtained from an adult woman with stable Graves' hyperthyroidism. In nucleotide form, the sequence is TGTGCCAGCAGTTACGAGGTAGATCCGAACACCGGGGAGCTGTTTTTT. Its product reads: CASSYEVDPNTGELFF.